The following is a T cell receptor (beta chain) sequence with its context. Its specificity is not known. The entry originates in a study of human T cells and chemical hapten exposure. Study at large: Weekly diphenylcyclopropenone doses were given to patients' scalps across the roughly 22-week study. Whole-study results and caveats: The number of TCRs above 1 in 1000 frequency did not change after DPC sensitization.

The CDR3 runs to 14 residues. Germline V gene sequence: CDR1 SGHDT, CDR2 YYEEEE. The junction had 7 bases not matched to a gene; V was cut back by 4 bases and J by 5 bases. As for time point: patch test 2, 6 weeks after DPC sensitization. Stated treatment: therapeutic diphenylcyclopropenone sensitization with weekly scalp DPC. One entry per CDR3 protein results from TCRdb running MiXCR on the RACE reads. Of fewer than 85,000 distinct CDR3 sequences listed, roughly 10% are singletons. The sample here was whole blood, taken in connection with sensitization to the hapten diphenylcyclopropenone (DPC). J is TRBJ1-2 and V is TRBV5-6, with 8 bases matching TRBD1. The TCR originated in a woman aged 25 to 39 with alopecia areata. Some clones in this sample may be carry-over from other donors' samples. The chain's CDR3 is CASSPTGGYYGYTF. CDR3 coding DNA: TGTGCCAGCAGCCCTACAGGGGGGTATTATGGCTACACCTTC.